This is a list of T cell receptor beta chains from one sample in a study of T cell responses to AZD1222 COVID-19 vaccine. Only in-frame clones appear in the TCRdb table, and some are missing; sequencing was by immunoSEQ multiplex PCR. The repertoire holds approximately 160,000 clones, with approximately 89% as singletons. Sequencing was performed on peripheral blood, taken on day 0 of AZD1222 vaccination. The receptors originated from an adult in good health. Each CDR3 is given with its conserved first and last residue. D genes are given only for firm matches. Clone size is stated in some rows and not others, as once, few, many or a class when expanded.

v_call: TRBV7-2
d_call: .
clone_size: once
j_call: TRBJ2-1
cdr3_aa: CASSPPSAYNEQFF
cdr3_nt: TGTGCCAGCAGCCCCCCCTCAGCTTACAATGAGCAGTTCTTC

v_call: TRBV11-3
d_call: .
clone_size: once
j_call: TRBJ2-6
cdr3_aa: CASSLEGLLSGANVLTF
cdr3_nt: TGTGCCAGCAGCTTAGAGGGACTCCTCTCTGGGGCCAACGTCCTGACTTTC

v_call: TRBV11-2
d_call: .
clone_size: .
j_call: TRBJ2-3
cdr3_aa: CASSLESGGRSDTQYF
cdr3_nt: TGTGCCAGCAGCTTAGAATCCGGGGGTAGGTCAGATACGCAGTATTTT

v_call: TRBV30
d_call: TRBD1
clone_size: .
j_call: TRBJ2-2
cdr3_aa: CAWSAGTGGARELFF
cdr3_nt: TGTGCCTGGAGTGCCGGGACAGGGGGGGCCCGGGAGCTGTTTTTT

v_call: TRBV5-8
d_call: TRBD2
clone_size: .
j_call: TRBJ2-2
cdr3_aa: CASSLRDYFTEELFF
cdr3_nt: TGTGCCAGCAGCTTGAGGGACTACTTCACGGAGGAGCTGTTTTTT

v_call: TRBV10-2
d_call: TRBD2
clone_size: once
j_call: TRBJ2-1
cdr3_aa: CASGPSGSSYNEQFF
cdr3_nt: TGCGCCAGCGGACCTAGCGGAAGCTCCTACAATGAGCAGTTCTTC

v_call: TRBV10-3
d_call: .
clone_size: .
j_call: TRBJ1-4
cdr3_aa: CAISTQKRGSGANEKLFF
cdr3_nt: TGTGCCATCAGTACCCAAAAGCGAGGATCGGGGGCTAATGAAAAACTGTTTTTT

v_call: TRBV3-1/TRBV3-2
d_call: .
clone_size: .
j_call: TRBJ1-3
cdr3_aa: CASSPAGANSGNTIYF
cdr3_nt: TGTGCCAGCAGCCCAGCAGGGGCTAACTCTGGAAACACCATATATTTT

v_call: TRBV18
d_call: TRBD1
clone_size: once
j_call: TRBJ1-2
cdr3_aa: CASSPLGQGVNGYTF
cdr3_nt: TGTGCCAGCTCTCCACTCGGACAGGGGGTGAATGGCTACACCTTC

v_call: TRBV11-2
d_call: TRBD2
clone_size: .
j_call: TRBJ2-1
cdr3_aa: CASSGRGIGSYNEQFF
cdr3_nt: TGTGCCAGCAGCGGGAGGGGAATCGGATCCTACAATGAGCAGTTCTTC

v_call: TRBV18
d_call: .
clone_size: .
j_call: TRBJ2-3
cdr3_aa: CASSPPSADTQYF
cdr3_nt: TGTGCCAGCTCACCGCCATCCGCAGATACGCAGTATTTT

v_call: TRBV21-1
d_call: .
clone_size: .
j_call: TRBJ2-7
cdr3_aa: CASSKYRVSYEQYF
cdr3_nt: TGTGCCAGCAGCAAATACAGGGTATCCTACGAGCAGTACTTC

v_call: TRBV20-1
d_call: .
clone_size: .
j_call: TRBJ1-1
cdr3_aa: CSAPVGTEAFF
cdr3_nt: TGCAGTGCGCCGGTGGGAACTGAAGCTTTCTTT

v_call: TRBV5-1
d_call: .
clone_size: .
j_call: TRBJ1-1
cdr3_aa: CASSREASTEAFF
cdr3_nt: TGCGCCAGCAGCAGGGAGGCTAGCACTGAAGCTTTCTTT

v_call: TRBV7-2
d_call: .
clone_size: .
j_call: TRBJ2-7
cdr3_aa: CASSLVGDNTYEQYF
cdr3_nt: TGTGCCAGCAGCTTAGTAGGGGACAACACCTACGAGCAGTACTTC

v_call: TRBV29-1
d_call: .
clone_size: .
j_call: TRBJ1-1
cdr3_aa: CSGRSTLMNTEAFF
cdr3_nt: TGCAGCGGGAGAAGCACGCTAATGAACACTGAAGCTTTCTTT

v_call: TRBV19
d_call: .
clone_size: .
j_call: TRBJ2-1
cdr3_aa: CASSIVRGSIGGHEQFF
cdr3_nt: TGTGCCAGCAGCATAGTAAGGGGATCTATTGGGGGACATGAGCAGTTCTTC

v_call: TRBV4-1
d_call: TRBD2
clone_size: .
j_call: TRBJ2-2
cdr3_aa: CASSQDIGLADLNTGELFF
cdr3_nt: TGCGCCAGCAGCCAAGATATAGGACTAGCGGATTTGAACACCGGGGAGCTGTTTTTT

v_call: TRBV15
d_call: .
clone_size: .
j_call: TRBJ1-5
cdr3_aa: CATDRAKAGQPQHF
cdr3_nt: TGTGCCACCGATAGGGCTAAGGCAGGGCAGCCCCAGCATTTT

v_call: TRBV24-1
d_call: TRBD2
clone_size: .
j_call: TRBJ2-3
cdr3_aa: CATSALGLAGEDTQYF
cdr3_nt: TGTGCCACCAGTGCACTAGGACTAGCGGGAGAAGATACGCAGTATTTT

v_call: TRBV9
d_call: .
clone_size: .
j_call: TRBJ2-7
cdr3_aa: CASSVGPSNYEQYF
cdr3_nt: TGTGCCAGCAGCGTAGGGCCTAGCAATTACGAGCAGTACTTC

v_call: TRBV19
d_call: TRBD1
clone_size: .
j_call: TRBJ2-7
cdr3_aa: CASSRGLQGALGYEQYF
cdr3_nt: TGTGCCAGTAGTCGGGGCTTACAGGGGGCGCTTGGGTACGAGCAGTACTTC

v_call: TRBV6-2/TRBV6-3
d_call: .
clone_size: .
j_call: TRBJ1-3
cdr3_aa: CASSSTGNTIYF
cdr3_nt: TGTGCCAGCAGCTCCACTGGAAACACCATATATTTT

v_call: TRBV6-5
d_call: .
clone_size: .
j_call: TRBJ2-6
cdr3_aa: CASSYGIDSGANVLTF
cdr3_nt: TGTGCCAGCAGTTACGGGATTGACTCTGGGGCCAACGTCCTGACTTTC

v_call: TRBV5-1
d_call: .
clone_size: once
j_call: TRBJ2-2
cdr3_aa: CASSLFRPHTGELFF
cdr3_nt: TGCGCCAGCAGCTTGTTTCGCCCACACACCGGGGAGCTGTTTTTT

v_call: TRBV28
d_call: .
clone_size: few
j_call: TRBJ1-5
cdr3_aa: CASSFLGGRQPQHF
cdr3_nt: TGTGCCAGCAGTTTCCTCGGGGGCCGGCAGCCCCAGCATTTT

v_call: TRBV5-1
d_call: .
clone_size: .
j_call: TRBJ2-1
cdr3_aa: CASSLVNPQYNEQFF
cdr3_nt: TGCGCCAGCAGCTTGGTAAACCCCCAATACAATGAGCAGTTCTTC

v_call: TRBV28
d_call: .
clone_size: .
j_call: TRBJ1-5
cdr3_aa: CASTQTAWGRQPQHF
cdr3_nt: TGTGCCAGCACCCAGACGGCGTGGGGCCGGCAGCCCCAGCATTTT

v_call: TRBV12-3/TRBV12-4
d_call: .
clone_size: .
j_call: TRBJ2-7
cdr3_aa: CASSLEARYEQYF
cdr3_nt: TGTGCCAGCAGTTTAGAAGCACGCTACGAGCAGTACTTC

v_call: TRBV7-3
d_call: .
clone_size: .
j_call: TRBJ2-1
cdr3_aa: CASSQGLNNEQFF
cdr3_nt: TGTGCCAGCAGCCAAGGACTCAACAATGAGCAGTTCTTC

v_call: TRBV12-5
d_call: .
clone_size: .
j_call: TRBJ2-7
cdr3_aa: CASGLVYEQYF
cdr3_nt: TGTGCTAGTGGTTTGGTCTACGAGCAGTACTTC

v_call: TRBV30
d_call: .
clone_size: .
j_call: TRBJ2-1
cdr3_aa: CAWGPPSNEQFF
cdr3_nt: TGTGCCTGGGGACCTCCTAGCAATGAGCAGTTCTTC

v_call: TRBV19
d_call: TRBD2
clone_size: once
j_call: TRBJ2-1
cdr3_aa: CASRRPGLAGDNEQFF
cdr3_nt: TGTGCCAGTAGACGACCGGGACTAGCGGGAGACAATGAGCAGTTCTTC

v_call: TRBV28
d_call: .
clone_size: .
j_call: TRBJ2-7
cdr3_aa: CASSSLTDNYEQYF
cdr3_nt: TGTGCCAGCAGTTCACTGACGGATAACTACGAGCAGTACTTC

v_call: TRBV6-4
d_call: .
clone_size: .
j_call: TRBJ2-2
cdr3_aa: CASATAGGTGELFF
cdr3_nt: TGTGCCAGCGCTACAGCCGGTGGCACCGGGGAGCTGTTTTTT

v_call: TRBV7-9
d_call: TRBD1
clone_size: .
j_call: TRBJ1-5
cdr3_aa: CASSLATGGMDQPQHF
cdr3_nt: TGTGCCAGCAGCTTGGCCACAGGGGGTATGGATCAGCCCCAGCATTTT

v_call: TRBV19
d_call: TRBD2
clone_size: once
j_call: TRBJ2-3
cdr3_aa: CASSISGTSGTDTQYF
cdr3_nt: TGTGCCAGTAGTATTTCAGGGACTAGCGGTACAGATACGCAGTATTTT

v_call: TRBV28
d_call: TRBD2
clone_size: many
j_call: TRBJ2-7
cdr3_aa: CASSLATSGNYEQYF
cdr3_nt: TGTGCCAGCAGTTTAGCAACTAGCGGAAACTACGAGCAGTACTTC

v_call: TRBV27
d_call: .
clone_size: .
j_call: TRBJ2-1
cdr3_aa: CASSFILRGNSYNEQFF
cdr3_nt: TGTGCCAGCAGTTTTATTTTACGTGGAAACTCCTACAATGAGCAGTTCTTC

v_call: TRBV5-1
d_call: .
clone_size: .
j_call: TRBJ2-7
cdr3_aa: CASSLVGFYEQYF
cdr3_nt: TGCGCCAGCAGCTTGGTAGGGTTCTACGAGCAGTACTTC

v_call: TRBV2
d_call: .
clone_size: .
j_call: TRBJ2-1
cdr3_aa: CASSPTPAGFSYNEQFF
cdr3_nt: TGTGCCAGCAGTCCTACCCCTGCCGGGTTTTCCTACAATGAGCAGTTCTTC

v_call: TRBV27
d_call: .
clone_size: .
j_call: TRBJ2-1
cdr3_aa: CASSFWTRGSSYNEQFF
cdr3_nt: TGTGCCAGCAGTTTTTGGACAAGGGGCAGCTCCTACAATGAGCAGTTCTTC

v_call: TRBV5-4
d_call: TRBD2
clone_size: .
j_call: TRBJ2-1
cdr3_aa: CASSRQEGASGGAFF
cdr3_nt: TGTGCCAGCAGCCGCCAAGAAGGAGCTAGCGGGGGGGCGTTCTTC

v_call: TRBV2
d_call: .
clone_size: .
j_call: TRBJ2-1
cdr3_aa: CASAGGGTYNEQFF
cdr3_nt: TGTGCCAGCGCTGGAGGGGGGACCTACAATGAGCAGTTCTTC

v_call: TRBV28
d_call: .
clone_size: .
j_call: TRBJ2-5
cdr3_aa: CASSSRETQYF
cdr3_nt: TGTGCCAGCAGTAGTCGAGAGACCCAGTACTTC

v_call: TRBV28
d_call: TRBD2
clone_size: once
j_call: TRBJ2-1
cdr3_aa: CASTRTSGSNEQFF
cdr3_nt: TGTGCCAGCACCCGGACTAGCGGGAGTAATGAGCAGTTCTTC

v_call: TRBV19
d_call: .
clone_size: .
j_call: TRBJ2-1
cdr3_aa: CASSIGFDSYNEQFF
cdr3_nt: TGTGCCAGTAGTATAGGTTTCGACTCCTACAATGAGCAGTTCTTC

v_call: TRBV19
d_call: .
clone_size: .
j_call: TRBJ1-4
cdr3_aa: CASRAGGATNEKLFF
cdr3_nt: TGTGCCAGTAGGGCGGGGGGCGCAACTAATGAAAAACTGTTTTTT

v_call: TRBV6-1
d_call: .
clone_size: once
j_call: TRBJ1-1
cdr3_aa: CASSETDVIGYTEAFF
cdr3_nt: TGTGCCAGCAGTGAAACGGACGTTATTGGGTACACTGAAGCTTTCTTT

v_call: TRBV28
d_call: .
clone_size: once
j_call: TRBJ2-7
cdr3_aa: CASSFSLTYEQYF
cdr3_nt: TGTGCCAGCAGTTTTTCCCTAACCTACGAGCAGTACTTC

v_call: TRBV28
d_call: TRBD2
clone_size: .
j_call: TRBJ2-1
cdr3_aa: CASSRGTSGSLYNEQFF
cdr3_nt: TGTGCCAGCAGTCGGGGGACTAGCGGGAGCTTATACAATGAGCAGTTCTTC

v_call: TRBV7-6
d_call: .
clone_size: .
j_call: TRBJ1-3
cdr3_aa: CASSFRRGSGNTIYF
cdr3_nt: TGTGCCAGCAGCTTCCGACGTGGCTCTGGAAACACCATATATTTT

v_call: TRBV5-6
d_call: TRBD2
clone_size: .
j_call: TRBJ2-3
cdr3_aa: CASSPLRTSELGVTDTQYF
cdr3_nt: TGTGCCAGCAGCCCGCTGAGGACTAGCGAACTTGGGGTCACAGATACGCAGTATTTT